The 21 T cell receptor beta chains reported below all come from one sample, sequenced in a study of T-cell reconstitution after alpha-beta-depleted transplantation in children (dated by TCRdb to the mid-2010s). Libraries were prepared through PCR. TCRdb records Illumina HiSeq 2500 as the sequencer. To normalize quantification of the TCRbeta repertoire, the TCR libraries were built with molecular barcoding that relied on unique molecular identifiers. The raw public reads went through TCRdb reprocessing: fastp at Q25, MiXCR clone calling, in-frame beta chains kept. Merged by CDR3 protein, the rows form single entries marked with the most common genes and DNA. Counted in this sample were some 600,000 distinct CDR3 sequences; about 15% of them appeared once. The ten biggest clones cover 1.1% of the sample. The source material was PBMCs from the stem cell graft donor, sampled from the stem cell graft. These receptors were taken from a human donor who donated a stem cell graft to a child with acute myeloid leukemia.

This clonotype has a count of ten or more. The chain combines TRBV7-9 with TRBJ2-1, with 7 bases aligning to TRBD1. Germline CDR1 SEHNR, CDR2 FQNEAQ (reference sequence). The CDR3 is 13 amino acids. The J segment lost 4 bases and the V segment lost 5 bases, leaving 2 bases of the junction unmatched. CDR3 amino acids: CASSLDRYNEQFF. DNA of the CDR3: TGTGCCAGCAGCCTGGACAGGTACAATGAGCAGTTCTTC.

This clonotype came up a few times. The chain employs TRBV4-3 and TRBJ2-3; D is unresolved. V was clipped by 0 bases and J by 9 bases, with 13 bases between them. Germline CDR1 and CDR2: LGHNA and YSLEER. CDR3 length equals 14 residues. DNA of the CDR3: TGCGCCAGCAGCCAAGATAGTGCCTACCCGACGCAGTATTTT. The encoded protein is CASSQDSAYPTQYF.

Notes on this clonotype: This may stem from a read error, because a much larger clone lies one nucleotide away. V is TRBV20-1 and J is TRBJ1-2, with D unresolved. The CDR3 consists of 13 residues. The V and J ends lost 2 bases and 3 bases respectively, with 10 bases between them. Per germline, CDR1 DFQATT and CDR2 SNEGSKA (reference sequence). The CDR3 reads CSARKEFYYGYTF. The CDR3 DNA reads as TGCAGTGCTAGAAAGGAGTTCTACTATGGCTACACCTTC.

The chain combines TRBV20-1 with TRBJ2-2, with 8 bases that match TRBD2. Per germline, CDR1 DFQATT and CDR2 SNEGSKA (reference sequence). The CDR3 contains 14 residues. CDR3 bases: TGCAGCGCGGGGGGAGGTTCGAACACCGGGGAGCTGTTTTTT. It translates to CSAGGGSNTGELFF.

This clonotype was counted ten times or more. V usage is TRBV5-5 and J usage is TRBJ2-7; D is uncertain. The CDR3 has 12 residues. Germline V CDR1 and CDR2: SGHKS, YYEKEE (reference sequence). Trimming cost V 5 bases and J 4 bases, with 10 bases left between them. CDR3 protein: CASSGVKYEQYV. The CDR3, as DNA: TGTGCCAGCAGTGGGGTGAAATACGAGCAGTACGTC.

This clonotype has a handful of counts. V is TRBV4-1 and J is TRBJ1-2, with a tentative D call TRBD1 (5 bases). The CDR3 runs 14 residues. The germline V gene has CDR1 MGHRA and CDR2 YSYEKL. The V end was cut by 0 bases, the J end by 8 bases, with 13 bases between. The DNA for the CDR3 is TGCGCCAGCAGCCAAGATCTGGAGGGGTTGGGCTACACCTTC. It translates to CASSQDLEGLGYTF.

This clonotype was recorded many times. The chain uses TRBV12-3 or TRBV12-4 and TRBJ2-7; 8 nucleotides align to TRBD1. The CDR3 extends over 15 amino acids. Trimming removed 5 bases from V and 5 bases from J; junction bases left unmatched: 11. CDR3 coding DNA: TGTGCCAGCAGTGTGGGCAGGACAGGGAGCAACGAGCAGTACTTC. Protein sequence: CASSVGRTGSNEQYF.

In its sample, this clonotype was seen many times. The V gene is TRBV20-1, the J gene TRBJ2-3, with D hard to call. Looked up from germline, CDR1 is DFQATT and CDR2 is SNEGSKA (reference sequence). The CDR3 runs to 12 residues. V lost 5 bases and J lost 2, with 8 bases in between. The CDR3 DNA is TGCAGTGCTTCCCCCTTCACAGATACGCAGTATTTT. Encoded protein: CSASPFTDTQYF.

This clonotype has just a few counts. The gene calls are TRBV5-6 and TRBJ1-5, with D maybe TRBD1 (5 bases). The CDR3 is 11 amino acids. With 3 bases removed from V and 11 bases from J, the gap between germline ends came to 9 bases. Looked up from germline, CDR1 is SGHDT and CDR2 is YYEEEE. The CDR3 region has the DNA TGTGCCAGCAGCTCCGGGGGGTCCCAGCATTTT. The encoded protein is CASSSGGSQHF.

V is TRBV5-5 and J is TRBJ1-4, with D possibly TRBD1 on 6 matching bases. V was shortened by 0 bases and J by 5 bases, with 14 bases between the two germline ends. The length of the CDR3 is 16 residues. CDR1 and CDR2 from the germline V gene are SGHKS and YYEKEE (reference sequence). The CDR3 DNA reads as TGTGCCAGCAGCTTGGGTTTAGGGGGGCAGAATGAAAAACTGTTTTTT. Encoded protein: CASSLGLGGQNEKLFF.

This clonotype appeared a few times. The chain employs TRBV7-9 and TRBJ2-7; D possibly uses TRBD1 or TRBD2 (5 bases each). This CDR3 contains 15 residues. Trimming left V 5 bases short and J 0 bases short, with 14 bases between. Germline values: CDR1 SEHNR, CDR2 FQNEAQ (reference sequence). As DNA, the CDR3 is TGTGCCAGCAGCCCCGGGGCTTGGGGCTCCTACGAGCAGTACTTC. This gives the protein CASSPGAWGSYEQYF. The whole variable domain, remainder taken from reference TRBV7-9 and TRBJ2-7, is DTGVSQNPRHKITKRGQNVTFRCDPISEHNRLYWYRQTLGQGPEFLTYFQNEAQLEKSRLLSDRFSAERPKGSFSTLEIQRTEQGDSAMYLCASSPGAWGSYEQYFGPGTRLTVT.

The chain links TRBV10-3 to TRBJ2-5, with D maybe TRBD1 (5 bases). Germline lookup yields CDR1 ENHRY and CDR2 SYGVKD. Trimming left V 3 bases short and J 4 bases short, with 12 bases between. CDR3 length: 14 residues. This chain's CDR3 is CAISDRVAVETQYF. In DNA, the CDR3 is TGTGCCATCAGTGACAGGGTGGCAGTAGAGACCCAGTACTTC.

The chain joins TRBV7-2 to TRBJ2-7; 9 bases map to TRBD2. Germline V gives CDR1 SGHTA, CDR2 FQGNSA. This CDR3 comprises 16 residues. The V and J ends lost 1 base and 9 bases, in that order; junction bases with no gene match: 13. CDR3 residues: CASSLGSAGGRFVQYF. The CDR3 DNA sequence: TGTGCCAGCAGCTTAGGGTCGGCGGGGGGGCGGTTCGTGCAGTACTTC.

For this clonotype: This may arise from a read error, as a much more abundant clone is one base away. The chain joins TRBV20-1 to TRBJ1-4; D is ambiguous. Trimming took 7 bases from V and 4 from J, leaving 19 bases between them. There are 15 residues in the CDR3. CDR1 and CDR2 from the germline V gene are DFQATT and SNEGSKA (reference sequence). DNA of the CDR3: TGCAGTGTTTGGGGAGAACTGAGAGATAATGAAAAACTGTTTTTT. This gives the protein CSVWGELRDNEKLFF.

This clonotype has ten or more counts. The chain carries TRBV18 and TRBJ2-3, with 7 nucleotides matching TRBD1. Germline V gene data show CDR1 as KGHSH and CDR2 as LQKENI. J lost 0 bases, V lost 1 base, and 13 bases had no gene match. The CDR3 is made up of 19 amino acids. Here the CDR3 DNA reads TGTGCCAGCTCACCACTCGCGACAGGGAGAAGGACGAGCACAGATACGCAGTATTTT. Protein: CASSPLATGRRTSTDTQYF.

This clonotype was observed a few times. The chain combines TRBV4-3 with TRBJ1-4, with a weak D call TRBD1 (5 bases). Germline V gene sequence: CDR1 LGHNA, CDR2 YSLEER. The CDR3 contains 14 residues. V gave up 4 bases and J gave up 6 bases, with 12 bases separating them. CDR3 loop: CASSRQLRDEKLFF. CDR3 bases: TGCGCCAGCAGCCGACAGTTGAGGGATGAAAAACTGTTTTTT.

This clonotype came up many times. The CDR3 reads CASSTQGSNQPQHF. CDR3 in DNA: TGTGCCAGCAGCACTCAGGGAAGCAATCAGCCCCAGCATTTT. The chain joins TRBV6-1 to TRBJ1-5, with D perhaps TRBD1 (5 bases). This CDR3 comprises 14 residues. Germline V lookup: CDR1 MNHNS, CDR2 SASEGT. Trimming left V 6 bases short and J 1 base short, with 10 bases between.

The chain links TRBV7-7 to TRBJ1-3; a weak D match, TRBD1 (6 bases). The CDR3 runs 16 residues. Germline V gives CDR1 SSHAT, CDR2 FNYEAQ (reference sequence). The ends were cut back, 5 bases at V and 0 bases at J, with 14 bases in the middle. The CDR3 region has the DNA TGTGCCAGCAGCGAAGGCACAGGGAGCTCTGGAAACACCATATATTTT. This encodes CASSEGTGSSGNTIYF. Together with reference TRBV7-7 and TRBJ1-3, the CDR3 gives the full variable domain: GAGVSQSPRYKVTKRGQDVTLRCDPISSHATLYWYQQALGQGPEFLTYFNYEAQPDKSGLPSDRFSAERPEGSISTLTIQRTEQRDSAMYRCASSEGTGSSGNTIYFGEGSWLTVV.

Ten or more counts support this clonotype. The gene calls are TRBV7-2 and TRBJ2-1, with D unclear. The CDR3 sequence is 13 residues long. Looked up from germline, CDR1 is SGHTA and CDR2 is FQGNSA. V lost 1 base and J 4 bases, leaving 5 bases between the germline ends. The CDR3: CASSLDLYNEQFF. The CDR3 DNA reads as TGTGCCAGCAGCTTAGACCTATACAATGAGCAGTTCTTC.

V gene TRBV5-1 combines with J gene TRBJ1-1; TRBD1 might be the D (6 bases). The CDR3 covers 14 residues. V was shortened by 6 bases and J by 4 bases, with 16 bases between the two germline ends. From germline, CDR1 is SGHRS and CDR2 YFSETQ. The CDR3 reads CASKGDGVITEAFF. The CDR3 nucleotides are TGCGCCAGCAAGGGGGACGGAGTTATCACTGAAGCTTTCTTT.

This clonotype was counted ten times or more. The rearrangement links TRBV29-1 to TRBJ2-1; D remains unclear. V lost 6 bases, J lost 4 bases, and 19 bases lay in between. CDR1 and CDR2 from the germline V gene are SQVTM and ANQGSEA. The CDR3 consists of 15 residues. CDR3 nucleotide sequence: TGCAGCGTCCGCCTTAATCCCCCGAAGTACAATGAGCAGTTCTTC. As protein: CSVRLNPPKYNEQFF.